This T cell receptor (beta chain) is drawn from a study of T cell repertoires in cytomegalovirus infection. As for the study in general: Recently described HLA-C-restricted plus well-studied HLA-B-restricted CMV epitopes were used. CMV infection plus the matching HLA type was flagged by public TCR beta signatures.

TCRdb passed the reads through MiXCR, listing each CDR3 protein once. The sample carries roughly 120,000 distinct CDR3 sequences, about 30% recorded once. Notes on the study in general: Cumulative public TCR beta family frequency identified CMV carriers with the relevant HLA. CMV-specific TCR beta clonotypes restricted by HLA-C dominated the ex vivo response.

On this clonotype itself: Its matching antigen is unknown.

The V gene's germline CDR1 is LNHDA and CDR2 SQIVND (reference sequence). CDR3 size: 14 residues. V dropped 3 bases and J dropped 5 bases, with 13 bases sitting between them. The TCR comes from a human donor in good health (CMV status not recorded). Some clones in this sample may be carry-over from other donors' samples. The gene calls are TRBV19 and TRBJ1-1, with D unresolved. Sample: CD8+ T cells from cultured PBMCs, taken from culture after CMV antigen stimulation. CDR3 loop: CASSMAGSATEAFF. CDR3 nucleotide sequence: TGTGCCAGTAGTATGGCGGGGTCGGCGACTGAAGCTTTCTTT.